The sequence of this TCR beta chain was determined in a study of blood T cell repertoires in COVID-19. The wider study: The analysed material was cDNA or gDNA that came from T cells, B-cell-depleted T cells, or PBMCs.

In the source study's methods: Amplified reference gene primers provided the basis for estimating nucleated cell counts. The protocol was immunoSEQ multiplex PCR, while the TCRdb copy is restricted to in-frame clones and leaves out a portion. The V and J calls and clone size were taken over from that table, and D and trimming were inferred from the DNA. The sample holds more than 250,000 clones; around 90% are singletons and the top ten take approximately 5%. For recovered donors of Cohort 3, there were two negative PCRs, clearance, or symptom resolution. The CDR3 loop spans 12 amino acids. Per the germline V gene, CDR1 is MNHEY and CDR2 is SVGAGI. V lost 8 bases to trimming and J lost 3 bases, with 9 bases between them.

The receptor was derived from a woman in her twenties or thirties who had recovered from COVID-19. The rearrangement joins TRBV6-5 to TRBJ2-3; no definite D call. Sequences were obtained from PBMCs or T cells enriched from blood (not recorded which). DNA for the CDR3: TGTGCCAGCTCCGCCGGTACAGATACGCAGTATTTT. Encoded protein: CASSAGTDTQYF.